A selection of T cell receptor beta chains follows, all from one sample in a study of blood T cell repertoires in COVID-19. Here immunoSEQ multiplex PCR was the method, and the copy in TCRdb shows in-frame clones only, minus some. The top ten clones hold approximately 40% of a sample with 70,000 to 95,000 clones, about 73% of them seen once. The specimen was peripheral blood. The receptors come from a man aged 55 to 70 with COVID-19, enrolled during active disease. The conserved cysteine and the conserved F or W are not part of the CDR3 here.

CDR3aa: AISESADNYGYT
v_gene: TRBV10-3
j_gene: TRBJ1-2

CDR3aa: ASSVHSGNTIY
v_gene: TRBV9
j_gene: TRBJ1-3

CDR3aa: ASQGATDTQY
v_gene: TRBV12-5
j_gene: TRBJ2-3

CDR3aa: ASSDQRDRVYEQY
v_gene: TRBV6-1
j_gene: TRBJ2-7

CDR3aa: ASSQETGGLYEQY
v_gene: TRBV4-1
j_gene: TRBJ2-7

CDR3aa: ASSLDLGTGQLTYEQY
v_gene: TRBV5-1
j_gene: TRBJ2-7

CDR3aa: ASSIGGRGGQPQH
v_gene: TRBV19
j_gene: TRBJ1-5

CDR3aa: ASSGLLSGNTIY
v_gene: TRBV2
j_gene: TRBJ1-3

CDR3aa: ASSEEYRWTGNYGYT
v_gene: TRBV6-1
j_gene: TRBJ1-2

CDR3aa: ASTPIGDTEAF
v_gene: TRBV3-1/TRBV3-2
j_gene: TRBJ1-1

CDR3aa: ASSLQLYNEQF
v_gene: TRBV12-3/TRBV12-4
j_gene: TRBJ2-1

CDR3aa: ASSIVWNTEAF
v_gene: TRBV5-1
j_gene: TRBJ1-1

CDR3aa: ASSQKRTADGYT
v_gene: TRBV14
j_gene: TRBJ1-2

CDR3aa: AWAAGGTNSPLH
v_gene: TRBV30
j_gene: TRBJ1-6

CDR3aa: ASSFFYPGTSGGAGETQY
v_gene: TRBV27
j_gene: TRBJ2-5

CDR3aa: ASSSKPGLAGDEQF
v_gene: TRBV7-9
j_gene: TRBJ2-1

CDR3aa: ASSPGEPRHNTGELF
v_gene: TRBV11-3
j_gene: TRBJ2-2